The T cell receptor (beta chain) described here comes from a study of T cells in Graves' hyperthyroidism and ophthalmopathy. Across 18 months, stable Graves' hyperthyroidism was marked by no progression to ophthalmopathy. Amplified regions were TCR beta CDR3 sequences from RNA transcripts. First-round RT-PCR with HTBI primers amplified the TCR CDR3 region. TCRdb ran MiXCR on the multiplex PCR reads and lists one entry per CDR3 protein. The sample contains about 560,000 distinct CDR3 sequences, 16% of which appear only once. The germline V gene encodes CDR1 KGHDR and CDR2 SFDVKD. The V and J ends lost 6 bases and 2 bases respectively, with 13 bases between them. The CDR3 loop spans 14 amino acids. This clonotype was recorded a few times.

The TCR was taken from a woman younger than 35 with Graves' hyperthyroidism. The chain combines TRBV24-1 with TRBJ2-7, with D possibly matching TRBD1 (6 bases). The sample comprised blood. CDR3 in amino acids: CATSRADSPYEQYF. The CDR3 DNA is TGTGCCACCAGTAGGGCGGACAGTCCCTACGAGCAGTACTTC.